This TCR beta chain stems from a study of blood T cell repertoires in COVID-19. Study in general: Samples of COVID-19 (acute and convalescent) were obtained from the United States, Italy and Spain. From T cells, B-cell-depleted T cells, or PBMCs came the material, which was cDNA or gDNA.

CDR3 length: 14 residues. The V end lost 0 bases, the J end lost 10 bases, and 13 bases lay between the germline ends. Germline V gene sequence: CDR1 SGDLS, CDR2 YYNGEE. Authors' methods: Using reference gene primer amplification, nucleated cell counts were estimated. Here immunoSEQ multiplex PCR was the method, and the copy in TCRdb shows in-frame clones only, minus some. V and J calls and clone size are given by that table; D and trimming were obtained from the DNA. This table has 200,000 to 250,000 clones, roughly 85% appearing once. The clonotype originates from a man in his forties with acute or convalescent COVID-19. Sequencing used peripheral blood. This chain joins TRBV9 and TRBJ2-2, with a possible D match to TRBD1 (5 bases). The CDR3 sequence is CASSVDQGHAELFF. The CDR3 region has the DNA TGTGCCAGCAGCGTAGACCAGGGTCACGCGGAGCTGTTTTTT.